The source of this TCR beta chain is a study of T cells in Graves' hyperthyroidism and ophthalmopathy. Study conclusions and caveats: Ophthalmopathy stood apart from stable hyperthyroidism in a 13 V-J model.

Clinical symptoms, serum thyroxine and TRAb, thyroid ultrasound and orbital computed tomography were used for the diagnoses. Source material for PBMCs was about 10 ml fresh peripheral blood. This clonotype was found once. Its antigen is undetermined. TCR beta CDR3 sequences were amplified from RNA transcripts. The TCR CDR3 was amplified in a first-round RT-PCR using the HTBI primer set. Using its own MiXCR run on the multiplex PCR reads, TCRdb lists one record per CDR3 protein. The table includes 750,000 to 900,000 distinct CDR3 sequences, roughly 37% detected once. The V gene's germline CDR1 is PRHDT and CDR2 FYEKMQ (reference sequence). CDR3 length: 14 residues. Trimming removed 5 bases from V and 4 bases from J, with 14 bases in between.

Material for sequencing was blood. The chain has TRBV13 and TRBJ1-2; a possible D gene is TRBD1 (6 bases). The sequence was collected from a man between 18 and 35 years old with Graves' hyperthyroidism. CDR3 sequence: CASSDSGGPYGYTF. In nucleotides, the CDR3 is TGTGCCAGCAGCGATTCGGGGGGGCCCTATGGCTACACCTTC.